These T cell receptor beta chains were read from a single sample in a study of T cell changes during pregnancy in multiple sclerosis. Repertoires were generated with immunoSEQ multiplex PCR, while TCRdb's copy carries only in-frame clones and drops some. The table lists almost 50,000 clones, roughly 94% of them singletons. The sequencing here drew on CD4+ T cells from peripheral blood mononuclear cells, taken in the third trimester of pregnancy. These TCRs come from a female donor with multiple sclerosis, enrolled in a pregnancy study. Each CDR3 is given with its conserved first and last residue. D genes are given only for firm matches. The size of a clone is reported for some rows only, either as once, few or many, or as a class for expanded clones.

CDR3: CASSLGAGGEKLFF
DNA: TGCGCCAGCAGCTTGGGAGCAGGTGGTGAAAAACTGTTTTTT
D: NA
V: TRBV5-1
J: TRBJ1-4
size: once

CDR3: CAWSHQGALTSPLHF
DNA: TGTGCCTGGAGTCATCAGGGGGCCTTAACTTCACCCCTCCACTTT
D: TRBD1
V: TRBV30
J: TRBJ1-6
size: NA

CDR3: CASSLDQGKPQHF
DNA: TGTGCCAGCAGCTTAGACCAGGGTAAGCCCCAGCATTTT
D: NA
V: TRBV7-3
J: TRBJ1-5
size: NA

CDR3: CASTRDRMSSGNTIYF
DNA: TGTGCCAGCACGAGGGACAGGATGAGTTCTGGAAACACCATATATTTT
D: TRBD1
V: TRBV2
J: TRBJ1-3
size: NA

CDR3: CASSITSGSGNTIYF
DNA: TGTGCCAGTAGTATTACGTCGGGGTCTGGAAACACCATATATTTT
D: NA
V: TRBV19
J: TRBJ1-3
size: NA

CDR3: CAVGLAGVETQYF
DNA: TGTGCCGTGGGACTAGCGGGAGTGGAGACCCAGTACTTC
D: TRBD2
V: TRBV6-5
J: TRBJ2-5
size: NA

CDR3: CASSSPGLAGGNEQFF
DNA: TGTGCCAGCAGCTCGCCGGGACTAGCGGGAGGCAATGAGCAGTTCTTC
D: TRBD2
V: TRBV7-2
J: TRBJ2-1
size: NA

CDR3: CASSSEAQSYNEQFF
DNA: TGTGCCAGCAGCTCAGAGGCCCAGTCATACAATGAGCAGTTCTTC
D: NA
V: TRBV7-2
J: TRBJ2-1
size: NA

CDR3: CASSSQGTGELFF
DNA: TGCGCCAGCAGCTCGCAGGGGACCGGGGAGCTGTTTTTT
D: NA
V: TRBV4-1
J: TRBJ2-2
size: NA

CDR3: CASSSPGQGFYEQFF
DNA: TGTGCCAGTAGCTCTCCGGGACAGGGATTTTATGAGCAGTTCTTC
D: TRBD1
V: TRBV19
J: TRBJ2-1
size: NA

CDR3: CASSLTRQGTGANVLTF
DNA: TGTGCCAGCAGTTTAACCAGACAGGGTACCGGGGCCAACGTCCTGACTTTC
D: TRBD1
V: TRBV28
J: TRBJ2-6
size: NA

CDR3: CASSERQRNTEAFF
DNA: TGTGCCAGCAGTGAAAGACAGAGGAACACTGAAGCTTTCTTT
D: NA
V: TRBV6-1
J: TRBJ1-1
size: once

CDR3: CASWTGDWEKLFF
DNA: TGTGCCAGTTGGACAGGCGATTGGGAAAAACTGTTTTTT
D: TRBD1
V: TRBV2
J: TRBJ1-4
size: NA

CDR3: CASSLSAGGHNEQFF
DNA: TGTGCCAGCAGCTTATCTGCGGGAGGACACAATGAGCAGTTCTTC
D: TRBD2
V: TRBV7-2
J: TRBJ2-1
size: NA

CDR3: CASSLVGQGSETQYF
DNA: TGTGCCAGCAGCTTAGTGGGACAGGGGAGTGAGACCCAGTACTTC
D: TRBD1
V: TRBV7-2
J: TRBJ2-5
size: NA

CDR3: CASSIRLAKSGELFF
DNA: TGTGCCAGTAGTATCAGGCTAGCAAAGTCCGGGGAGCTGTTTTTT
D: NA
V: TRBV19
J: TRBJ2-2
size: NA

CDR3: CASSGWEQYF
DNA: TGTGCCAGCAGTGGCTGGGAGCAGTACTTC
D: NA
V: TRBV28
J: TRBJ2-7
size: NA

CDR3: CASSLRQRECNEQYF
DNA: TGTGCTAGCAGCTTACGGCAGCGGGAGTGCAACGAGCAGTACTTC
D: TRBD2
V: TRBV7-7
J: TRBJ2-7
size: NA

CDR3: CASTPRHGRVFNEQFF
DNA: TGCGCCAGCACCCCAAGACACGGCAGGGTTTTCAATGAGCAGTTCTTC
D: NA
V: TRBV4-1
J: TRBJ2-1
size: NA

CDR3: CATMTGVWTDTQYF
DNA: TGTGCCACCATGACAGGGGTGTGGACAGATACGCAGTATTTT
D: TRBD1
V: TRBV7-2
J: TRBJ2-3
size: NA

CDR3: CASSTDRRNTEAFF
DNA: TGTGCCAGCAGCACGGACAGGAGGAACACTGAAGCTTTCTTT
D: TRBD1
V: TRBV11-3
J: TRBJ1-1
size: once

CDR3: CASSPSIGQGNYGYTF
DNA: TGTGCCAGCTCACCTTCGATAGGACAGGGGAACTATGGCTACACCTTC
D: TRBD1
V: TRBV18
J: TRBJ1-2
size: NA

CDR3: CASSPFGTSGPYEQYF
DNA: TGTGCCAGCTCACCCTTCGGGACTAGCGGACCCTACGAGCAGTACTTC
D: TRBD2
V: TRBV18
J: TRBJ2-7
size: NA

CDR3: CATADQGDSPLHF
DNA: TGTGCCACTGCGGACCAGGGGGATTCACCCCTCCACTTT
D: TRBD1
V: TRBV10-3
J: TRBJ1-6
size: NA

CDR3: CASSLRGGAGNQPQHF
DNA: TGTGCCAGCAGCTTAAGGGGGGGCGCGGGCAATCAGCCCCAGCATTTT
D: NA
V: TRBV7-8
J: TRBJ1-5
size: NA

CDR3: CASSSQVSNEQYF
DNA: TGTGCCAGCAGCTCCCAGGTATCTAACGAGCAGTACTTC
D: NA
V: TRBV9
J: TRBJ2-7
size: NA

CDR3: CASSPLAGGNTDTQYF
DNA: TGTGCCAGCTCACCCCTAGCGGGGGGGAACACAGATACGCAGTATTTT
D: TRBD2
V: TRBV18
J: TRBJ2-3
size: NA

CDR3: CSVPGSRNTEAFF
DNA: TGCAGCGTTCCAGGGTCGCGGAACACTGAAGCTTTCTTT
D: NA
V: TRBV29-1
J: TRBJ1-1
size: NA

CDR3: CASSSPGTGSYEQYF
DNA: TGTGCCAGCAGTTCGCCCGGGACAGGCTCCTACGAGCAGTACTTC
D: TRBD1
V: TRBV27
J: TRBJ2-7
size: NA

CDR3: CSVGGGQGADEQYF
DNA: TGCAGCGTTGGGGGGGGGCAGGGGGCGGATGAGCAGTACTTC
D: NA
V: TRBV29-1
J: TRBJ2-7
size: NA

CDR3: CASSQALNQPQHF
DNA: TGCGCCAGCAGCCAAGCTTTGAATCAGCCCCAGCATTTT
D: NA
V: TRBV4-1
J: TRBJ1-5
size: NA

CDR3: CASSFLSGGASTDTQYF
DNA: TGTGCCAGTAGTTTTCTTAGCGGGGGGGCCTCCACAGATACGCAGTATTTT
D: TRBD2
V: TRBV19
J: TRBJ2-3
size: NA

CDR3: CASSQVSDTNEKLFF
DNA: TGCGCCAGCAGCCAAGTGTCAGATACTAATGAAAAACTGTTTTTT
D: NA
V: TRBV4-1
J: TRBJ1-4
size: NA

CDR3: CATRDFTSTDTQYF
DNA: TGTGCCACAAGGGACTTTACAAGCACAGATACGCAGTATTTT
D: NA
V: TRBV15
J: TRBJ2-3
size: NA

CDR3: CASSESGLYLRGEQYF
DNA: TGTGCCAGCAGTGAATCGGGTCTTTATCTCAGGGGAGAGCAGTACTTC
D: NA
V: TRBV6-1
J: TRBJ2-7
size: NA

CDR3: CASSYSEANSPLHF
DNA: TGTGCCAGCAGTTACTCGGAGGCCAATTCACCCCTCCACTTT
D: NA
V: TRBV6-5
J: TRBJ1-6
size: few

CDR3: CAPLAGGPTDTQYF
DNA: TGTGCCCCCTTAGCGGGAGGGCCAACAGATACGCAGTATTTT
D: TRBD2
V: TRBV2
J: TRBJ2-3
size: NA

CDR3: CASSLGGVYGYTF
DNA: TGTGCCAGCAGTTTAGGGGGCGTCTATGGCTACACCTTC
D: NA
V: TRBV27
J: TRBJ1-2
size: NA

CDR3: CASSPRPGQENEKLFF
DNA: TGTGCCAGCAGCCCCCGTCCGGGACAAGAAAATGAAAAACTGTTTTTT
D: NA
V: TRBV7-2
J: TRBJ1-4
size: NA

CDR3: CASSLGPGTVNTEAFF
DNA: TGTGCCAGCAGCTTGGGACCCGGGACAGTGAACACTGAAGCTTTCTTT
D: TRBD1
V: TRBV5-4
J: TRBJ1-1
size: NA

CDR3: CASSTLHRLAGPYNEQFF
DNA: TGTGCCAGCAGCACCTTACACCGACTAGCGGGTCCCTACAATGAGCAGTTCTTC
D: TRBD2
V: TRBV28
J: TRBJ2-1
size: NA